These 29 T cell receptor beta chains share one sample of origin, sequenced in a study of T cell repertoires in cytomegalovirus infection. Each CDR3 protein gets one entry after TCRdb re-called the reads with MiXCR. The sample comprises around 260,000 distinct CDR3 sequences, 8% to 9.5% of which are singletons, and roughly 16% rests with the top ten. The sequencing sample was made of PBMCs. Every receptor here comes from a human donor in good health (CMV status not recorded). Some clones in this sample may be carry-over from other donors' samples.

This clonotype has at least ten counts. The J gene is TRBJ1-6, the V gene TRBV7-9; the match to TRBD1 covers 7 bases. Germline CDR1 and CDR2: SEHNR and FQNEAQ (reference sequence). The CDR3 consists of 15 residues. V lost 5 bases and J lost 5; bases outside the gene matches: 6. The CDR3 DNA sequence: TGTGCCAGCAGCCCCAGACAGGGACATAATTCACCCCTCCACTTT. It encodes CASSPRQGHNSPLHF.

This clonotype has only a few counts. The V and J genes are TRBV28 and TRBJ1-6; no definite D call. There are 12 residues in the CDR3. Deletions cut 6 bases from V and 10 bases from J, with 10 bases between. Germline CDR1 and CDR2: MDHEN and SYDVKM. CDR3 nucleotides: TGTGCCAGCAGACTCGACGTATCACCCCTCCACTTT. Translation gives CASRLDVSPLHF. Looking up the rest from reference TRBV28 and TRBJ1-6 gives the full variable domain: DVKVTQSSRYLVKRTGEKVFLECVQDMDHENMFWYRQDPGLGLRLIYFSYDVKMKEKGDIPEGYSVSREKKERFSLILESASTNQTSMYLCASRLDVSPLHFGNGTRLTVT.

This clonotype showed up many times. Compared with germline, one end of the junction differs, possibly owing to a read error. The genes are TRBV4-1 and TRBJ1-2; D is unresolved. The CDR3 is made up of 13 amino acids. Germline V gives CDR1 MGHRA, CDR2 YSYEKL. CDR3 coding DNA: TGCGCCAGCAGCCAAGATCCTGACGCGCGTTCGTACTTC. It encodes CASSQDPDARSYF.

The CDR3 DNA follows: TGTGCCAGCGGCGGGAGATCCTACGAGCAGTACTTC. Its protein product is CASGGRSYEQYF. The V and J genes are TRBV7-9 and TRBJ2-7; the match to TRBD2 covers 7 bases. The CDR3 is 12 amino acids. The J segment lost 1 base and the V segment lost 8 bases, leaving 2 bases of the junction unmatched. The germline gives CDR1 SEHNR, CDR2 FQNEAQ (reference sequence).

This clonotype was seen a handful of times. The CDR3 protein is CASRDNNYGYTF. CDR3 DNA: TGTGCCAGCAGGGACAATAACTATGGCTACACCTTC. The rearrangement links TRBV6-2 or TRBV6-3 to TRBJ1-2; D perhaps matches TRBD1 (5 bases). Germline-derived CDR1 and CDR2 are MNHEY and SVGEGT. There are 12 residues in the CDR3. Trimming shortened V by 6 bases and J by 1 base, and 6 bases separated the two germline ends.

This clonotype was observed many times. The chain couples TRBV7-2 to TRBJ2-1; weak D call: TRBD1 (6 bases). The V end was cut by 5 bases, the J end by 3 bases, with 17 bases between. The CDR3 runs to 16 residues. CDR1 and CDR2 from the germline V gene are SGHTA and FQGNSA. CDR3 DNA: TGTGCCAGCAGCCCTCGACAGGAAAGCTTCTACAATGAGCAGTTCTTC. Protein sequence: CASSPRQESFYNEQFF.

The CDR3 loop is CASSLFQGASGYTF. The CDR3, as DNA: TGTGCCAGCAGTTTGTTCCAGGGGGCATCGGGCTACACCTTC. The V gene is TRBV12-3 or TRBV12-4, the J gene TRBJ1-2; 8 nucleotides align to TRBD1. V gave up 3 bases and J gave up 8 bases; unmatched junction bases: 8. This CDR3 comprises 14 residues.

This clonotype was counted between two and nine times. The CDR3 sequence: CASSLLQGINYGYTF. CDR3 bases: TGTGCCAGCAGTTTATTGCAGGGGATAAACTATGGCTACACCTTC. The rearrangement uses TRBV28 and TRBJ1-2; weak D call: TRBD1 (6 bases). The V gene lost 1 base and the J gene lost 2 bases, with 11 bases spanning the gap. Germline lookup yields CDR1 MDHEN and CDR2 SYDVKM. The CDR3 has 15 amino acids.

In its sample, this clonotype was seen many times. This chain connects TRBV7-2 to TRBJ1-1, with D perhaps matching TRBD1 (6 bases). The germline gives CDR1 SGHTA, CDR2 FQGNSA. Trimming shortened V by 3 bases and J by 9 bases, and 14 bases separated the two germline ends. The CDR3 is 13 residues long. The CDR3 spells CASSLGGQQQAFF. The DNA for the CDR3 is TGTGCCAGCAGCTTGGGAGGACAGCAGCAAGCTTTCTTT.

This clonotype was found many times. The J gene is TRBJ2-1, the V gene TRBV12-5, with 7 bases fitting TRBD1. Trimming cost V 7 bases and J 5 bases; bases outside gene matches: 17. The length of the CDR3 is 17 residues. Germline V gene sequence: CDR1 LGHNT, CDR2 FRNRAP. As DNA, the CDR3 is TGTGCTAGTGTAAGGGCCCCGACAGGGACCGGCGACAATGAGCAGTTCTTC. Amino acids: CASVRAPTGTGDNEQFF.

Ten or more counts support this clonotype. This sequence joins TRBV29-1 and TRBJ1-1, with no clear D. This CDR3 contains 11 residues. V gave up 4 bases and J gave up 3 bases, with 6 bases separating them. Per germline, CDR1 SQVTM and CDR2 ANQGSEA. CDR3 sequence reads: CSVGMHTEAFF. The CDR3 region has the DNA TGCAGCGTTGGAATGCACACTGAAGCTTTCTTT.

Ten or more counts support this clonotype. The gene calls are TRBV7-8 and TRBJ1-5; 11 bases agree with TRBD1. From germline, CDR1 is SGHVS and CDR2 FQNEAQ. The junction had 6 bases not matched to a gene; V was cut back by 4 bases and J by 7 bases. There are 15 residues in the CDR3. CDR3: CASSSGQGAGQPQHF. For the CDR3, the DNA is TGTGCCAGCAGCTCAGGACAGGGGGCTGGACAGCCCCAGCATTTT.

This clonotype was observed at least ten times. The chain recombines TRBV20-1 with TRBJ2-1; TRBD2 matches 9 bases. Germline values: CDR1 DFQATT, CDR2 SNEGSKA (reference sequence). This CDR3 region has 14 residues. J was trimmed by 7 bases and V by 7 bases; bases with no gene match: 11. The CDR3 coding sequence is TGCAGTGTGTTCTCTAGCGGGATTGCTAATGAGCAGTTCTTC. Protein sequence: CSVFSSGIANEQFF.

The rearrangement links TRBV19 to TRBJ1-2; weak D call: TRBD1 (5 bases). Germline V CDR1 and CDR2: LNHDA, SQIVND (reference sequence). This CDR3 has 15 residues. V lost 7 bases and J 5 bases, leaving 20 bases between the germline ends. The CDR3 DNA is TGTGCCAGTAAAAAGTCCCAGGGCGTTCGGTATGGCTACACCTTC. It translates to CASKKSQGVRYGYTF. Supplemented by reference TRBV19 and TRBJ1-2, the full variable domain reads DGGITQSPKYLFRKEGQNVTLSCEQNLNHDAMYWYRQDPGQGLRLIYYSQIVNDFQKGDIAEGYSVSREKKESFPLTVTSAQKNPTAFYLCASKKSQGVRYGYTFGSGTRLTVV.

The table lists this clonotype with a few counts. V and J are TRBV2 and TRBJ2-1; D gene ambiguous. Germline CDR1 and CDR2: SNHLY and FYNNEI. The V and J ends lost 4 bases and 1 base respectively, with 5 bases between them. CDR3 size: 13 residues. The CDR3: CASSVWSYNEQFF. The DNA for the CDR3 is TGTGCCAGCAGTGTTTGGTCCTACAATGAGCAGTTCTTC.

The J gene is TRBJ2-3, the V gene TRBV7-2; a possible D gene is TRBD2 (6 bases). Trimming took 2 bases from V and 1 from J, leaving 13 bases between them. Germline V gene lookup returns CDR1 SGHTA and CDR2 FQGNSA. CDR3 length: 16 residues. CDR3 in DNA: TGTGCCAGCAGCTTAAACGGGAGACAGCGCACAGATACGCAGTATTTT. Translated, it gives CASSLNGRQRTDTQYF.

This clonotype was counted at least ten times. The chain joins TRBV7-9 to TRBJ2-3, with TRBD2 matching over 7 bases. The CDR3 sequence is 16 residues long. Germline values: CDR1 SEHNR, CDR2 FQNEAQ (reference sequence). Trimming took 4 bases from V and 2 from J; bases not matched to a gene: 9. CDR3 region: CASSSQRGYHTDTQYF. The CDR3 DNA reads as TGTGCCAGCAGCTCTCAGCGGGGCTACCACACAGATACGCAGTATTTT.

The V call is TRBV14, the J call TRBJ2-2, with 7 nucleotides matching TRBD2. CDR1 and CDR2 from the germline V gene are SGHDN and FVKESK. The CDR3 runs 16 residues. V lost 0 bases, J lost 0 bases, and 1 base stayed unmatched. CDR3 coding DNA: TGTGCCAGCAGCCAAGAGAGCGGGACGAACACCGGGGAGCTGTTTTTT. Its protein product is CASSQESGTNTGELFF.

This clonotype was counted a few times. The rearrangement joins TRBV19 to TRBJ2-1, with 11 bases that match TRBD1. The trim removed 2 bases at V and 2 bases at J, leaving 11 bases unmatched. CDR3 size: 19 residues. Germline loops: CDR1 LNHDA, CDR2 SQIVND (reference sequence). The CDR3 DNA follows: TGTGCCAGTAGTATAAAGGAGAGGAAGGACAGGGGGCCCTACAATGAGCAGTTCTTC. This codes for CASSIKERKDRGPYNEQFF.

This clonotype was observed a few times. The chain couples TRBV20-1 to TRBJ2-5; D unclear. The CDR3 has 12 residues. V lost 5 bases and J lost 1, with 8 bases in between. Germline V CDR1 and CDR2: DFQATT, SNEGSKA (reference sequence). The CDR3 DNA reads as TGCAGTGCTCCAGGACGCCAAGAGACCCAGTACTTC. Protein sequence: CSAPGRQETQYF.

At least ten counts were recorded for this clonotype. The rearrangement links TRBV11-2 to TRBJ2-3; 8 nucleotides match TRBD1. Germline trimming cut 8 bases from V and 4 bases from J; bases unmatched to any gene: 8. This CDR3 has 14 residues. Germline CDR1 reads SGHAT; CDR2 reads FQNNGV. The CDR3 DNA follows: TGTGCCAGCGGTCACGGGACAGGTGCAGATACGCAGTATTTT. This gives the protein CASGHGTGADTQYF.

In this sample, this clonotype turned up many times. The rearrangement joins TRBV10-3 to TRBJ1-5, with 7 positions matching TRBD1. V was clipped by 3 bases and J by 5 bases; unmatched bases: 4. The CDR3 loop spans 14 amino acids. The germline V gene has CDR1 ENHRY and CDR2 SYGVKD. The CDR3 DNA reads TGTGCCATCAGTGACCAGGGGGGGGATCAGCCCCAGCATTTT. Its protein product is CAISDQGGDQPQHF.

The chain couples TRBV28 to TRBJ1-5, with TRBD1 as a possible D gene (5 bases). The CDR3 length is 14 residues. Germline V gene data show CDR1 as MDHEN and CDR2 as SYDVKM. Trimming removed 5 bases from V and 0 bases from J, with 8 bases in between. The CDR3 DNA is TGTGCCAGCAGTCCGGACAATAGCAATCAGCCCCAGCATTTT. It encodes CASSPDNSNQPQHF. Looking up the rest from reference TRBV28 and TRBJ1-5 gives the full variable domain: DVKVTQSSRYLVKRTGEKVFLECVQDMDHENMFWYRQDPGLGLRLIYFSYDVKMKEKGDIPEGYSVSREKKERFSLILESASTNQTSMYLCASSPDNSNQPQHFGDGTRLSIL.

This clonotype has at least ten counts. CDR3 sequence reads: CASSRQRDQPQHF. The CDR3 coding sequence is TGTGCCAGCAGCCGACAAAGGGATCAGCCCCAGCATTTT. The chain recombines TRBV7-2 with TRBJ1-5; D is undetermined. CDR1 SGHTA and CDR2 FQGNSA come from the germline V gene. The CDR3 spans 13 residues. V lost 5 bases and J lost 5, with 10 bases in between. Using reference TRBV7-2 and TRBJ1-5 for the parts outside the CDR3, the full variable domain is GAGVSQSPSNKVTEKGKDVELRCDPISGHTALYWYRQSLGQGLEFLIYFQGNSAPDKSGLPSDRFSAERTGGSVSTLTIQRTQQEDSAVYLCASSRQRDQPQHFGDGTRLSIL.

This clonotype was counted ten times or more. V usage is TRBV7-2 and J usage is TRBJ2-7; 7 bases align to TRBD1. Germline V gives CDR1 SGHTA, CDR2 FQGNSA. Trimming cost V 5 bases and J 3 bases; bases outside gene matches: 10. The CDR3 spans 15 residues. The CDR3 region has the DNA TGTGCCAGCAGCACAGGGGCAGGGGGAAACTACGAGCAGTACTTC. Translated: CASSTGAGGNYEQYF.

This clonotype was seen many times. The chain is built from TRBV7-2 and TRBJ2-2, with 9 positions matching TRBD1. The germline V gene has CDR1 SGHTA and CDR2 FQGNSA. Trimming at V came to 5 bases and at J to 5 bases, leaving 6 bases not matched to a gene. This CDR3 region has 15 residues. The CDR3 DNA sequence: TGTGCCAGCAGCGGACAGGGGTTTCGGACCGGGGAGCTGTTTTTT. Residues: CASSGQGFRTGELFF. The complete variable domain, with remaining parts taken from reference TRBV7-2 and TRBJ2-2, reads GAGVSQSPSNKVTEKGKDVELRCDPISGHTALYWYRQSLGQGLEFLIYFQGNSAPDKSGLPSDRFSAERTGGSVSTLTIQRTQQEDSAVYLCASSGQGFRTGELFFGEGSRLTVL.

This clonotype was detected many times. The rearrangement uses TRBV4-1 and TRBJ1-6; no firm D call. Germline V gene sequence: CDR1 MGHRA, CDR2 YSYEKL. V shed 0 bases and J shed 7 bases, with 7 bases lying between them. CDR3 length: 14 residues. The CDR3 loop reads CASSQDTGNSPLHF. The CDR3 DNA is TGCGCCAGCAGCCAAGATACGGGGAATTCACCCCTCCACTTT.

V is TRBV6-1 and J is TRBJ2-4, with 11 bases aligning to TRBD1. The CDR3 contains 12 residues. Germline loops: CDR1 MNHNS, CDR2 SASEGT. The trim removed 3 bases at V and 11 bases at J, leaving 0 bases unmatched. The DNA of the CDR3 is TGTGCCAGCAGTGAGGACAGGGGGCTTCAGTACTTC. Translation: CASSEDRGLQYF.

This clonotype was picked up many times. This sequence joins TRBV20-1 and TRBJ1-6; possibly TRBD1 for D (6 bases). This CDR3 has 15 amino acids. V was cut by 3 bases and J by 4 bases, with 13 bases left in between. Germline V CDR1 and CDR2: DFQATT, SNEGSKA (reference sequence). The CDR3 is CSARRGGRYNSPLHF. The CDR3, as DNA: TGCAGTGCTAGGCGCGGGGGGCGTTATAATTCACCCCTCCACTTT.